Shown below are 13 T cell receptor beta chains from a single sample sequenced in a study of lymphopenia after photon versus proton radiotherapy. Generated by immunoSEQ multiplex PCR, the TCRdb table keeps only in-frame clones and is missing some. The sample has 25,000 to 30,000 clones; around 85% are singletons. Sequences were derived from peripheral blood, sampled from a patient treated with photon-based radiotherapy. The source of these receptors is a man aged 45-60 years with gastric cancer.

The chain is built from TRBV9 and TRBJ2-3, with D unclear. The CDR3 extends over 15 amino acids. Germline values: CDR1 SGDLS, CDR2 YYNGEE. Trimming left V 0 bases short and J 1 base short, with 9 bases between. Here the CDR3 DNA reads TGTGCCAGCAGCGTAGGACGTCGGGGCACAGATACGCAGTATTTT. It encodes CASSVGRRGTDTQYF.

This chain uses TRBV21-1 with TRBJ2-7; TRBD1 is taken as the D call from the table, unchecked against the DNA. TRBV21-1 is labeled a pseudogene. The CDR3 is 13 residues long. The CDR3 nucleotides are TGTGCCAGCATGGGACAGGGCGTCCACGAGCAGTACTTC. Protein product: CASMGQGVHEQYF.

V is TRBV7-3 and J is TRBJ2-1, with D maybe TRBD1 (7 bases). The CDR3 length is 14 residues. CDR1 and CDR2 (germline): SGHTA, FQGTGA. Trimming left V 5 bases short and J 5 bases short, with 13 bases between. The CDR3 nucleotides read TGTGCCAGCAGCGGAGGAGGGGGCCACAATGAGCAGTTCTTC. This translates into CASSGGGGHNEQFF.

The chain has TRBV2 and TRBJ1-2; maybe TRBD1 (5 bases). The CDR3 has 14 amino acids. Trimming removed 4 bases at V and 5 bases at J, with 14 bases between. The germline V gene has CDR1 SNHLY and CDR2 FYNNEI. The DNA for the CDR3 is TGTGCCAGCAGTGTGAGCGGGGACTTTTATGGCTACACCTTC. Its protein is CASSVSGDFYGYTF.

V is TRBV19 and J is TRBJ2-3, with 9 positions matching TRBD1. The CDR3 loop spans 15 amino acids. CDR1 and CDR2 from the germline V gene are LNHDA and SQIVND (reference sequence). V dropped 7 bases and J dropped 2; count of bases not matched to a gene: 7. In DNA, the CDR3 is TGTGCCAGTAAACTCCGGGACAGGGTCACAGATACGCAGTATTTT. As protein: CASKLRDRVTDTQYF. Full variable domain (missing parts from reference TRBV19 and TRBJ2-3): DGGITQSPKYLFRKEGQNVTLSCEQNLNHDAMYWYRQDPGQGLRLIYYSQIVNDFQKGDIAEGYSVSREKKESFPLTVTSAQKNPTAFYLCASKLRDRVTDTQYFGPGTRLTVL.

The gene calls are TRBV18 and TRBJ1-2; 7 bases align to TRBD1. V lost 3 bases, J lost 3 bases, and 4 bases stayed unmatched. Germline V CDR1 and CDR2: KGHSH, LQKENI. The CDR3 consists of 14 residues. The DNA for the CDR3 is TGTGCCAGCTCACCGCTGGGACAGCACTATGGCTACACCTTC. It is translated as CASSPLGQHYGYTF. Complete variable domain (other parts from reference TRBV18 and TRBJ1-2): NAGVMQNPRHLVRRRGQEARLRCSPMKGHSHVYWYRQLPEEGLKFMVYLQKENIIDESGMPKERFSAEFPKEGPSILRIQQVVRGDSAAYFCASSPLGQHYGYTFGSGTRLTVV.

The V gene is TRBV5-1, the J gene TRBJ1-6; TRBD1 aligns across 9 bases. The J segment lost 13 bases and the V segment lost 3 bases, leaving 11 bases of the junction unmatched. Germline values: CDR1 SGHRS, CDR2 YFSETQ. CDR3 size: 15 residues. The DNA for the CDR3 is TGCGCCAGCAGCTCAGGACCGGGACAGGGTTTCCCCCTCCACTTT. As protein: CASSSGPGQGFPLHF. Combining the CDR3 with reference TRBV5-1 and TRBJ1-6 gives the whole variable domain KAGVTQTPRYLIKTRGQQVTLSCSPISGHRSVSWYQQTPGQGLQFLFEYFSETQRNKGNFPGRFSGRQFSNSRSEMNVSTLELGDSALYLCASSSGPGQGFPLHFGNGTRLTVT.

V is TRBV19 and J is TRBJ2-1; 7 bases match TRBD1. CDR1 and CDR2 from the germline V gene are LNHDA and SQIVND (reference sequence). This CDR3 is 16 amino acids long. With V trimmed by 4 bases and J by 6 bases, 12 bases remained unmatched. Here the CDR3 DNA reads TGTGCCAGTAGTAGTGTCGGGCTTACAGGGGCCAATGAGCAGTTCTTC. Translated, it gives CASSSVGLTGANEQFF.

As DNA, the CDR3 is TGTGCCAGTAGTATAGCCAGGCAACGGCCCTACGAGCAGTACGTC. It specifies CASSIARQRPYEQYV. The V call is TRBV19, the J call TRBJ2-7; no reliable D call. This CDR3 region has 15 residues. The germline V gene has CDR1 LNHDA and CDR2 SQIVND (reference sequence). V lost 1 base, J lost 2 bases, and 12 bases lay in between.

The chain employs TRBV30 and TRBJ1-2, with 7 bases matching TRBD1. CDR1 and CDR2 (germline): GTSNPN, SVGIG (reference sequence). V was pared by 2 bases and J by 8 bases, with 5 bases of the junction left unmatched. The CDR3 has 12 residues. CDR3 amino acids: CAWSPRGGGYTF. In DNA form, the CDR3 reads TGTGCCTGGAGTCCTCGAGGGGGCGGCTACACCTTC.

This chain links TRBV5-1 with TRBJ1-3; perhaps TRBD1 as D (5 bases). Germline V CDR1 and CDR2: SGHRS, YFSETQ. This CDR3 is built from 13 residues. Between the trimmed V and J ends, which lost 5 bases and 10 bases, there was a span of 16 bases. The chain's CDR3 is CASRDKSGSTIYF. CDR3 DNA sequence: TGCGCCAGCAGGGACAAGTCAGGGTCGACCATATATTTT.

The chain uses TRBV19 and TRBJ1-6; TRBD1 matches at 7 bases. CDR1 is LNHDA, CDR2 SQIVND, per germline (reference sequence). The V segment lost 6 bases and the J segment 9 bases; nucleotides outside the gene matches: 14. The CDR3 has 16 amino acids. DNA for the CDR3: TGTGCCAGTAGCCCCGCCGGGACAGCAAAGTTTTCACCCCTCCACTTT. As protein: CASSPAGTAKFSPLHF.

This sequence joins TRBV5-1 and TRBJ1-3; D call uncertain. The CDR3 has 12 amino acids. Trimming pared 4 bases from V and 3 bases from J, leaving 5 bases between. CDR1 is SGHRS and CDR2 is YFSETQ in the germline V gene. CDR3 amino acids: CASSRDGNTIYF. The CDR3 region has the DNA TGCGCCAGCAGCCGGGATGGAAACACCATATATTTT.